This T cell receptor (beta chain) was identified during a study of T-cell reconstitution after alpha-beta-depleted transplantation in children. Study conclusions and caveats: After one year, T-cell counts and TCRbeta diversity mostly came from new T cells. At day 60, the high TCRbeta diversity found in some patients originated from recipient T cells and thymic progenitors that had survived. Reported findings indicate that, about two months after transplant, alpha-beta T cells came from several hundred expanded clones, which were derived from non-depleted graft cells.

TCRbeta library preparation incorporated unique molecular identifiers. MiXCR, run by TCRdb on the PCR reads, gives a single entry per CDR3 protein. The data contain approximately 630,000 distinct CDR3 sequences, around 14% of them seen just once; the ten biggest clones take up roughly 0.84%. The CDR3 is made up of 15 amino acids. V lost 3 bases and J lost 5, with 17 bases in between. Germline V CDR1 and CDR2: DFQATT, SNEGSKA (reference sequence). This clonotype was detected ten times or more. Its antigen is still unknown. The gene calls are TRBV20-1 and TRBJ2-1, with D possibly TRBD2 on 6 matching bases. The sequence came from a girl aged 2 to 9 with congenital amegakaryocytic thrombocytopenia, due to receive a stem cell transplant. This specimen was PBMCs, taken before TCRalphabeta/CD19-depleted stem cell transplant. The CDR3, as DNA: TGCAGTGCTAGGCCTAGCGTATCAGCCGACAATGAGCAGTTCTTC. Translating it yields CSARPSVSADNEQFF.